Detailed here is one T cell receptor beta chain. This entry is derived from a study of control samples from healthy donors and cancer patients. Libraries were prepared by immunoSEQ multiplex PCR; TCRdb keeps only in-frame clonotypes and omits some of them. This repertoire shows 110,000 or so clones, about 89% found once; its top ten account for roughly 15%. The CDR3 loop spans 12 amino acids. Trimming took 6 bases from V and 5 from J, leaving 10 bases between them. Specimen: blood. The receptor comes from a woman between 50 and 59 years old in good health. The rearrangement joins TRBV12-3 or TRBV12-4 to TRBJ1-2; D is ambiguous. The CDR3 bases are TGTGCCAGCAGCCTCGGACGGTATGGCTACACCTTC. It encodes CASSLGRYGYTF.